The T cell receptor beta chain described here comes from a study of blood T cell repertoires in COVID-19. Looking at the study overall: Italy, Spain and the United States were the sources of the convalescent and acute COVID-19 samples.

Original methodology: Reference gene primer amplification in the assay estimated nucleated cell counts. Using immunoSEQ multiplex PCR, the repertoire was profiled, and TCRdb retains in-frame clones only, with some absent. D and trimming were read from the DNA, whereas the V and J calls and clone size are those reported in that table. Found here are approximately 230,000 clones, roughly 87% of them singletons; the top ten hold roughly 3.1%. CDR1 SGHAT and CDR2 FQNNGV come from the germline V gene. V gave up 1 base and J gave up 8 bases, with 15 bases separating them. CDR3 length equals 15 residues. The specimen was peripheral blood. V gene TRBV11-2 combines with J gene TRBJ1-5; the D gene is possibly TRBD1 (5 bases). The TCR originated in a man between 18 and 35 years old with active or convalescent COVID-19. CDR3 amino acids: CASSLGRGPMEPQHF. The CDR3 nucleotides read TGTGCCAGCAGCTTAGGGAGGGGACCTATGGAGCCCCAGCATTTT.